This T cell receptor beta chain was identified in a study of vaccination and CD4 T cells after COVID-19 (dated by TCRdb to between 2021 and 2023). Study-wide context: SARS-CoV-2 positivity had been established in the convalescent patients by nasal swab PCR, and mild disease was recorded in several of these patients and severe disease in one. Post-COVID blood samples were collected from convalescent patients a median of approximately 100 days after diagnosis, with a range of roughly 35 to 180 days. Post-vaccine blood samples were obtained a median of about 77 days after the second vaccine dose, with a range of about 13 to 250 days. Participants got two doses of the Pfizer-BioNTech BNT162b2 vaccine (n=8) or two doses of the Moderna mRNA-1273 vaccine (n=2). For three convalescent patients, samples were collected at an early post-vaccination timepoint (day 14) as well as at a late post-vaccination timepoint (days 161 to 241). In the convalescent cohort there were six males and four females, among whom were two Hispanic individuals, seven Caucasians, two Asians and one multiracial person. The spike-specific CD4+ TCR repertoire was compared before and after mRNA vaccination in around ten COVID-19 convalescent patients and a handful of infection-naive healthy vaccine recipients.

The time point label, as the study defines it: late sampling 161 to 241 days after vaccination in a few convalescent patients. The positive SARS-CoV-2 PCR tests of the convalescent patients were dated from March to December 2020, before the Alpha, Beta and Delta variants emerged in the United States. Ficoll-Paque Plus gradient centrifugation was used to isolate PBMCs from whole blood, and the isolated PBMCs were then either used fresh or cryopreserved at -140C. The study at large found these results: Nearly all vaccine-specific clones in convalescent patients (304 of 307) were mono-reactive for SARS-CoV-2 spike rather than cross-reactive with common cold coronaviruses. Although the median number of SARS-CoV-2-reactive clonotypes went up from fewer than 25 after infection to some 37 after vaccination, the increase was not significant. Among the post-vaccine SARS-CoV-2-reactive clones in convalescent patients, a median roughly 85% showed up only after vaccination, which suggests vaccine-specific priming. The number of convalescent patients in the study was relatively small, and the study did not examine early timepoints following natural infection.

Library preparation used PCR. The sequencer was an Illumina iSeq 100. As for the authors' bioinformatics: Non-productive sequences were filtered out, and CDR3s that did not start with C, did not end with F or W, or were shorter than 7 amino acids were discarded. Using R version 3.6.1, CDR3 homology was evaluated through Levenshtein distances (stringdist) along with unrooted phylogenetic trees (ape). The raw public reads went through TCRdb reprocessing: fastp at Q25, MiXCR clone calling, in-frame beta chains kept. Entries that share a CDR3 protein sequence are merged under the most common genes and DNA. The V and J calls and clone size are TCRdb's, not the authors'. This sample is represented by approximately 40,000 distinct CDR3 sequences; about 35% of them were singletons. The top ten constitute 5.8% of the sample. CDR1 and CDR2 are drawn from the germline V gene: ENHRY, SYGVKD. Trimming at the junction amounts to 2 bases on V and 6 bases on J, and the germline ends lie 13 bases apart. The cysteine opens and the phenylalanine closes a CDR3 of 14 amino acids. Only the CDR3 portion is preserved as DNA: 42 bases, with reading frame beginning at the first base.

Comments on this clonotype: Its antigen remains undetermined. Base qualities are missing; no much larger clone stands one base away.

The V and J segments used are TRBV10-3 and TRBJ1-2; the D gene is unclear. The TCR was taken from a human donor who had recovered from COVID-19. The material sequenced was CD4+ T cells from blood, taken about 7 months after SARS-CoV-2 vaccination. This receptor carries the CDR3 CAISEPLEEDGYTF. The bases are TGTGCCATCAGTGAGCCCCTCGAGGAAGATGGCTACACCTTC.